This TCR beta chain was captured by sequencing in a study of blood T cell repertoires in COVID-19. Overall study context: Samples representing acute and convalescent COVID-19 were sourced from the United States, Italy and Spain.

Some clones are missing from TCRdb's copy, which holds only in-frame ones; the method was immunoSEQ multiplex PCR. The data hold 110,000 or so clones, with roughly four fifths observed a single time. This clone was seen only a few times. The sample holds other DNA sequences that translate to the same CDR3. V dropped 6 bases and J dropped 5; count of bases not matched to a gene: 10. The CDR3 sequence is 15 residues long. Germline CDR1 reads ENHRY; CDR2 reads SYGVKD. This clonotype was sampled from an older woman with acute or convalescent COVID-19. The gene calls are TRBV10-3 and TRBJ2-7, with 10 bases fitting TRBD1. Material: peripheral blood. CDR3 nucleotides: TGTGCCATCAGGGGGGGGACAGGGGTTAGGGACGAGCAGTACTTC. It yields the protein CAIRGGTGVRDEQYF.